The clone carrying this TCR beta chain was seen ten or more times. Production of TCR cDNA was by 5'RACE template switching, which also added a universal primer site and UMIs. TCRdb re-analysed the 5' RACE reads in MiXCR, keeping a single row per CDR3 protein. The table lists around 350,000 distinct CDR3 sequences, over 5% of them singletons. The entry originates in a study of T cells after yellow fever vaccination. V was clipped by 4 bases and J by 5 bases, with 16 bases between them. From germline, CDR1 is MNHEY and CDR2 SMNVEV (reference sequence). The CDR3 covers 15 residues. The source material was PBMCs, sampled 5 days after the yellow fever booster vaccination. V usage is TRBV27 and J usage is TRBJ2-3, with TRBD2 as a possible D gene (6 bases). The sequence came from a young man who received the YFV17D yellow fever vaccine. In nucleotides, the CDR3 is TGTGCCAGCAGTTCCCGGGGGTCCGCCGGAGATACGCAGTATTTT. It translates to CASSSRGSAGDTQYF.